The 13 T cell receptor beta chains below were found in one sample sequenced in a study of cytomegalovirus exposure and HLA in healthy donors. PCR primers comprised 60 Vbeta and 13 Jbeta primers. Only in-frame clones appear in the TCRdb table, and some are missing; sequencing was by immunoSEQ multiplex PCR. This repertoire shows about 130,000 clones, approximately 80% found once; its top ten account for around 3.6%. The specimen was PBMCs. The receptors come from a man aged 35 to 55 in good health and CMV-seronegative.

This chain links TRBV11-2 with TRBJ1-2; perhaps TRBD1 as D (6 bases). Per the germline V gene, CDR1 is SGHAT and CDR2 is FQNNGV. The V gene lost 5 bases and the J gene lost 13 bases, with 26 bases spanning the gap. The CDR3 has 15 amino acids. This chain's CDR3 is CASSPTSGQGKGTTF. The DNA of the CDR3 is TGTGCCAGCAGCCCGACCTCTGGGCAGGGGAAGGGGACCACCTTC.

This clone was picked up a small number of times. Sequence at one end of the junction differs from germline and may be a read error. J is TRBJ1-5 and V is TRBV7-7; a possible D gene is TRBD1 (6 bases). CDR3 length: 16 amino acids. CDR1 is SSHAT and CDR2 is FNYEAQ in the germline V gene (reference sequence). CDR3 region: CASSLSNRVVNQPQHF. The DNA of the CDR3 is TGTGCTAGCAGCTTATCTAACAGGGTGGTCAATCAGCCCCAGCATTTT.

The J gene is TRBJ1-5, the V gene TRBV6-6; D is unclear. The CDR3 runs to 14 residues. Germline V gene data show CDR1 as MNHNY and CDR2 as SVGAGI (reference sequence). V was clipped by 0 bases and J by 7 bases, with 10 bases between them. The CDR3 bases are TGTGCCAGCAGTTACTCGGGTGGAGGCCAGCCCCAGCATTTT. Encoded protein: CASSYSGGGQPQHF.

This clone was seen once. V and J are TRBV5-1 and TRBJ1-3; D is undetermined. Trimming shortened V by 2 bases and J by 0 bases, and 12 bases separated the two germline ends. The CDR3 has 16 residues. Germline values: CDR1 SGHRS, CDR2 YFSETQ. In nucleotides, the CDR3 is TGCGCCAGCAGCTTCGATCAGTTATACTCTGGAAACACCATATATTTT. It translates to CASSFDQLYSGNTIYF.

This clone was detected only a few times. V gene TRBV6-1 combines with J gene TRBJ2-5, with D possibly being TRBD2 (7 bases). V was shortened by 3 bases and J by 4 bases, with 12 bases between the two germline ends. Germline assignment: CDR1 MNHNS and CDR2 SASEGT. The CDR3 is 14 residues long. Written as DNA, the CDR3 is TGTGCCAGCAGTGATGGGGGGGGGCCAGAGACCCAGTACTTC. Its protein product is CASSDGGGPETQYF.

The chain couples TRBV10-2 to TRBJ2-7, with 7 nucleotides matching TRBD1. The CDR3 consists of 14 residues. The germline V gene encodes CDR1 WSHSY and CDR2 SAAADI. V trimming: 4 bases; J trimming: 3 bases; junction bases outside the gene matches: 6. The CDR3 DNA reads TGCGCCAGCAGTGGGTCCCCAGGGGGCTACGAGCAGTACTTC. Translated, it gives CASSGSPGGYEQYF.

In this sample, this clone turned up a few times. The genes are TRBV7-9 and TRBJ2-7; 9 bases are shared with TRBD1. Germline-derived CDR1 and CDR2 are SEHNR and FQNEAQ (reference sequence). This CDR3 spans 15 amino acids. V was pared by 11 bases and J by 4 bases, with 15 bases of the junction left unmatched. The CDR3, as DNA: TGTGCCGGGGGGTTCTTTACAGGGGGCTCGTACGAGCAGTACTTC. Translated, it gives CAGGFFTGGSYEQYF.

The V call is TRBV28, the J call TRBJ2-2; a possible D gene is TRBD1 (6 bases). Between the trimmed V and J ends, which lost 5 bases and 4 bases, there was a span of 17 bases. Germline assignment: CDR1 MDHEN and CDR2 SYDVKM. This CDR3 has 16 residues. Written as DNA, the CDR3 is TGTGCCAGCAGTCAACACCAGACAGGAATCACCGGGGAGCTGTTTTTT. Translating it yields CASSQHQTGITGELFF.

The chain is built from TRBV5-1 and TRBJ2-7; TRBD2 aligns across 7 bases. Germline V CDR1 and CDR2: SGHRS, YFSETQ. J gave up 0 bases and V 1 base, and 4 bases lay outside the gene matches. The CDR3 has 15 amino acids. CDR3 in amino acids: CASSLSASGSYEQYF. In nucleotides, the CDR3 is TGCGCCAGCAGCTTGAGCGCTAGCGGCTCCTACGAGCAGTACTTC.

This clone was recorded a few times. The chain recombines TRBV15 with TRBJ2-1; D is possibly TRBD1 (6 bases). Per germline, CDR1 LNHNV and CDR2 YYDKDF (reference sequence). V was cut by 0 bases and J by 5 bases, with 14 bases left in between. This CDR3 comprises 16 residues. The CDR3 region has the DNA TGTGCCACCAGCAGAGATCTGAGGGGGACCAACAATGAGCAGTTCTTC. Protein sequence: CATSRDLRGTNNEQFF.

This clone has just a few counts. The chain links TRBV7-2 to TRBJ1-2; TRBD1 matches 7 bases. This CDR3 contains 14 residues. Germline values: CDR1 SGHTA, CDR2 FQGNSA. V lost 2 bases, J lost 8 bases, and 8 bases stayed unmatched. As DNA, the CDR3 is TGTGCCAGCAGCTTAAGTGTACAGGGGAGAGGCTACACCTTC. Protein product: CASSLSVQGRGYTF. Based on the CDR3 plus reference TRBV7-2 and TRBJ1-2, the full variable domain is GAGVSQSPSNKVTEKGKDVELRCDPISGHTALYWYRQSLGQGLEFLIYFQGNSAPDKSGLPSDRFSAERTGGSVSTLTIQRTQQEDSAVYLCASSLSVQGRGYTFGSGTRLTVV.

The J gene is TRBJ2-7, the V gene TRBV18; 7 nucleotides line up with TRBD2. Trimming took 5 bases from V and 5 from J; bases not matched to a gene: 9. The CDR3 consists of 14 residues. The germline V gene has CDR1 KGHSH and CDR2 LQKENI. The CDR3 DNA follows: TGTGCCAGCTCAGGCCAGCGGGGTCCGAACGAGCAGTACTTC. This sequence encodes CASSGQRGPNEQYF.

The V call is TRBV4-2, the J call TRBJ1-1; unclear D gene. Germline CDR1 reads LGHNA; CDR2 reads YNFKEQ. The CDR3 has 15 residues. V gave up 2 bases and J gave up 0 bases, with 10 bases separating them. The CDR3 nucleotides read TGTGCCAGCAGCCAAATGACGGGTATGAACACTGAAGCTTTCTTT. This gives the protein CASSQMTGMNTEAFF.